Listed here are 30 T cell receptor beta chains from one sample, sequenced in a study of control samples from healthy donors and cancer patients. Generated by immunoSEQ multiplex PCR, the TCRdb table keeps only in-frame clones and is missing some. The sample lists 200,000 or so clones, around 90% seen once, with around 1.9% in the top ten. Sequencing was done on a sample of blood. The receptor source for this set is a man aged 30-40 years in good health.

The chain combines TRBV6-1 with TRBJ2-2; no clear D. The CDR3 is 13 amino acids. V dropped 2 bases and J dropped 5 bases, with 6 bases sitting between them. Germline loops: CDR1 MNHNS, CDR2 SASEGT. The DNA of the CDR3 is TGTGCCAGCAGTGAACTAGGGACCGGGGAGCTGTTTTTT. Translated: CASSELGTGELFF.

This clone was observed a single time. In nucleotides, the CDR3 is TGTGCCAGCAGCGTAGCCCCGGGGACCCAGGAGGCCCAGCATTTT. Translated, it gives CASSVAPGTQEAQHF. The J gene is TRBJ1-5, the V gene TRBV9; maybe TRBD1 (5 bases). Germline V gene lookup returns CDR1 SGDLS and CDR2 YYNGEE. Trimming removed 0 bases at V and 11 bases at J, with 18 bases between. CDR3 size: 15 residues.

The chain carries TRBV7-9 and TRBJ1-1; 7 bases align to TRBD1. Trimming removed 5 bases from V and 1 base from J; junction bases left unmatched: 19. This CDR3 has 19 residues. The germline gives CDR1 SEHNR, CDR2 FQNEAQ (reference sequence). The CDR3 DNA reads TGTGCCAGCAGCAGACTCTTTGGTGGCAGGGGGTATTCGAACACTGAAGCTTTCTTT. This translates into CASSRLFGGRGYSNTEAFF.

This chain links TRBV7-6 with TRBJ1-1; D gene uncertain. V dropped 6 bases and J dropped 3 bases, with 8 bases sitting between them. CDR3 size: 12 residues. CDR1 and CDR2 (germline): SGHVS, FNYEAQ. The CDR3 reads CASSQGDTEAFF. In DNA, the CDR3 is TGTGCCAGCAGTCAAGGCGACACTGAAGCTTTCTTT.

This rearrangement joins TRBV9 to TRBJ1-3; a possible D gene is TRBD1 (6 bases). V lost 3 bases and J lost 4, with 14 bases in between. Germline CDR1 and CDR2: SGDLS and YYNGEE. CDR3 size: 15 residues. The CDR3 spells CASSGRGAMGNTIYF. The CDR3, as DNA: TGTGCCAGCAGCGGCCGGGGGGCGATGGGAAACACCATATATTTT.

The rearrangement uses TRBV4-1 and TRBJ2-2, with 8 bases identical to TRBD1. The V and J ends lost 6 bases and 1 base, in that order; junction bases with no gene match: 10. CDR3 length: 17 residues. The V gene's germline CDR1 is MGHRA and CDR2 YSYEKL. CDR3 residues: CASSPITGTGNTGELFF. The CDR3 coding sequence is TGCGCCAGCAGTCCTATCACCGGGACAGGGAACACCGGGGAGCTGTTTTTT.

This chain uses TRBV2 with TRBJ1-4; 8 nucleotides line up with TRBD1. Trimming took 6 bases from V and 7 from J; bases not matched to a gene: 7. The CDR3 is 14 residues long. Germline V gene data show CDR1 as SNHLY and CDR2 as FYNNEI. CDR3 sequence reads: CASSQDRGSEKLFF. The CDR3, as DNA: TGTGCCAGCAGCCAAGACAGGGGTAGTGAAAAACTGTTTTTT.

The chain combines TRBV19 with TRBJ1-4, with 9 bases aligning to TRBD1. V shed 8 bases, J shed 7 bases, and the junction held 5 bases outside the gene matches. The CDR3 is made up of 13 amino acids. In germline, CDR1 is LNHDA, CDR2 SQIVND (reference sequence). The CDR3 DNA reads TGTGCCAGTGCCGGGACAGGGACTGAAAAACTGTTTTTT. Amino acid sequence: CASAGTGTEKLFF.

This chain links TRBV4-1 with TRBJ1-4; D is undetermined. Germline lookup yields CDR1 MGHRA and CDR2 YSYEKL. There are 14 residues in the CDR3. Trimming pared 4 bases from V and 0 bases from J, leaving 6 bases between. The CDR3 region is CASSPGATNEKLFF. The CDR3 DNA reads as TGCGCCAGCAGCCCAGGTGCAACTAATGAAAAACTGTTTTTT.

The chain uses TRBV5-1 and TRBJ2-2, with TRBD2 matching over 7 bases. The V gene end was trimmed by 4 bases and the J gene end by 0 bases; junction bases not matched to a gene: 12. The CDR3 consists of 18 residues. Germline V gene sequence: CDR1 SGHRS, CDR2 YFSETQ. CDR3 sequence reads: CASSLFGRRLANTGELFF. The CDR3 DNA is TGCGCCAGCAGCCTCTTCGGGAGGAGACTAGCGAACACCGGGGAGCTGTTTTTT.

V usage is TRBV5-4 and J usage is TRBJ2-3; 7 bases match TRBD2. V lost 1 base and J lost 1; bases outside the gene matches: 3. This CDR3 has 15 residues. Germline V gives CDR1 SGHNT, CDR2 YYREEE (reference sequence). The CDR3: CASSLRLAGTDTQYF. The CDR3, as DNA: TGTGCCAGCAGCTTGAGGCTAGCGGGCACAGATACGCAGTATTTT.

In DNA form, the CDR3 reads TGTGCCAGCAGTGAAGCGCGTCGAAGATACGAGCAGTACTTC. This gives the protein CASSEARRRYEQYF. V and J are TRBV6-1 and TRBJ2-7; D is unclear. The CDR3 extends over 14 amino acids. From germline, CDR1 is MNHNS and CDR2 SASEGT. Trimming took 0 bases from V and 4 from J, leaving 10 bases between them.

V is TRBV6-5 and J is TRBJ1-5; D remains unclear. V was shortened by 0 bases and J by 0 bases, with 3 bases between the two germline ends. Germline CDR1 and CDR2: MNHEY and SVGAGI. The CDR3 runs to 14 residues. The CDR3 DNA follows: TGTGCCAGCAGTTACTCCTTTAGCAATCAGCCCCAGCATTTT. Its protein is CASSYSFSNQPQHF.

V usage is TRBV5-1 and J usage is TRBJ1-1; D unresolved. Trimming took off 0 bases at V and 0 bases at J, with 3 bases between the two ends. CDR1 and CDR2 from the germline V gene are SGHRS and YFSETQ. The CDR3 is made up of 13 amino acids. CDR3 protein: CASSLEVNTEAFF. For the CDR3, the DNA is TGCGCCAGCAGCTTGGAGGTGAACACTGAAGCTTTCTTT. Complete variable domain (other parts from reference TRBV5-1 and TRBJ1-1): KAGVTQTPRYLIKTRGQQVTLSCSPISGHRSVSWYQQTPGQGLQFLFEYFSETQRNKGNFPGRFSGRQFSNSRSEMNVSTLELGDSALYLCASSLEVNTEAFFGQGTRLTVV.

The gene calls are TRBV7-9 and TRBJ2-2, with D unresolved. Germline V CDR1 and CDR2: SEHNR, FQNEAQ (reference sequence). The CDR3 length is 13 residues. Trimming took off 11 bases at V and 1 base at J, with 11 bases between the two ends. CDR3 nucleotides: TGTGCCTTGAACACGGAGAACACCGGGGAGCTGTTTTTT. This gives the protein CALNTENTGELFF. The whole variable domain, remainder taken from reference TRBV7-9 and TRBJ2-2, is DTGVSQNPRHKITKRGQNVTFRCDPISEHNRLYWYRQTLGQGPEFLTYFQNEAQLEKSRLLSDRFSAERPKGSFSTLEIQRTEQGDSAMYLCALNTENTGELFFGEGSRLTVL.

The rearrangement uses TRBV5-1 and TRBJ1-6; TRBD1 matches at 8 bases. Trimming took 0 bases from V and 10 from J; bases not matched to a gene: 9. This CDR3 region has 16 residues. Per the germline V gene, CDR1 is SGHRS and CDR2 is YFSETQ. The CDR3 loop reads CASSLANRGAGSPLHF. The CDR3 bases are TGCGCCAGCAGCTTGGCGAACAGGGGGGCCGGATCACCCCTCCACTTT.

The CDR3 spells CASSPQGGYEQYF. The CDR3 DNA sequence: TGTGCCAGCTCACCCCAAGGGGGGTACGAGCAGTACTTC. The V and J genes are TRBV18 and TRBJ2-7; D is possibly TRBD1 or TRBD2 (6 bases each). V was trimmed by 3 bases and J by 4 bases, leaving 10 bases between them. The CDR3 runs to 13 residues. Germline CDR1 KGHSH, CDR2 LQKENI.

The J gene is TRBJ1-5, the V gene TRBV24-1; a weak D match, TRBD1 (6 bases). The germline V and J ends were trimmed by 4 bases and 7 bases, with 13 bases remaining between them. The CDR3 has 14 residues. Per the germline V gene, CDR1 is KGHDR and CDR2 is SFDVKD. The CDR3: CATSDSGVRQPQHF. The DNA of the CDR3 is TGTGCCACCAGTGACTCAGGGGTACGACAGCCCCAGCATTTT.

The chain is built from TRBV19 and TRBJ2-1; tentatively, D is TRBD1 or TRBD2 (6 bases each). This CDR3 contains 17 residues. CDR1 is LNHDA and CDR2 is SQIVND in the germline V gene (reference sequence). V lost 7 bases, J lost 4 bases, and 23 bases lay in between. This chain's CDR3 is CASMGGRDAPSYNEQFF. The CDR3 DNA reads as TGTGCCAGTATGGGGGGCAGGGATGCTCCGTCTTACAATGAGCAGTTCTTC.

The chain combines TRBV2 with TRBJ1-3; 9 bases line up with TRBD1. Germline V lookup: CDR1 SNHLY, CDR2 FYNNEI. The CDR3 is 15 amino acids. V was pared by 7 bases and J by 0 bases, with 4 bases of the junction left unmatched. The CDR3: CASNRQGGSGNTIYF. Written as DNA, the CDR3 is TGTGCCAGCAACCGACAGGGGGGCTCTGGAAACACCATATATTTT.

The chain joins TRBV10-1 to TRBJ2-1; the D is unclear. The CDR3 extends over 13 amino acids. Germline V gives CDR1 WNHNN, CDR2 SYGVQD (reference sequence). Trimming took off 1 base at V and 3 bases at J, with 4 bases between the two ends. This CDR3 reads CASSEYDYNEQFF. CDR3 DNA: TGCGCCAGCAGTGAGTACGACTACAATGAGCAGTTCTTC.

This clone was detected only once. The V call is TRBV7-9, the J call TRBJ2-7, with D perhaps matching TRBD1 (6 bases). The germline V and J ends were trimmed by 3 bases and 6 bases, with 12 bases remaining between them. The CDR3 has 13 residues. Germline lookup yields CDR1 SEHNR and CDR2 FQNEAQ (reference sequence). CDR3 in DNA: TGTGCCAGCAGCTTCCGACAGGCGGGCGAGCAGTACTTC. Its translation: CASSFRQAGEQYF.

This clone occurred once. The V call is TRBV5-5, the J call TRBJ1-2; D possibly corresponds to TRBD1 (6 bases). The CDR3 consists of 14 residues. Germline CDR1 and CDR2: SGHKS and YYEKEE (reference sequence). V was pared by 0 bases and J by 8 bases, with 14 bases between. The CDR3 is CASSLEVRGQGYTF. The CDR3 DNA is TGTGCCAGCAGCTTGGAAGTCCGGGGGCAAGGCTACACCTTC. Complete variable domain (other parts from reference TRBV5-5 and TRBJ1-2): DAGVTQSPTHLIKTRGQQVTLRCSPISGHKSVSWYQQVLGQGPQFIFQYYEKEERGRGNFPDRFSARQFPNYSSELNVNALLLGDSALYLCASSLEVRGQGYTFGSGTRLTVV.

The J gene is TRBJ1-2, the V gene TRBV5-1; the D is unclear. The CDR3 has 16 amino acids. Trimming removed 0 bases from V and 4 bases from J, with 16 bases in between. Per germline, CDR1 SGHRS and CDR2 YFSETQ. This CDR3 is CASSLEIYSRIYGYTF. The CDR3 DNA follows: TGCGCCAGCAGCTTGGAGATTTACAGCCGCATCTATGGCTACACCTTC.

The chain has TRBV6-5 and TRBJ2-1; TRBD2 matches at 9 bases. In germline, CDR1 is MNHEY, CDR2 SVGAGI. The V gene end was trimmed by 6 bases and the J gene end by 5 bases; junction bases not matched to a gene: 8. This CDR3 comprises 15 residues. The CDR3 sequence is CASRRGTSSNNEQFF. Written as DNA, the CDR3 is TGTGCCAGCAGAAGAGGGACTAGCTCGAACAATGAGCAGTTCTTC.

The V gene is TRBV6-5, the J gene TRBJ2-3; tentatively, D is TRBD1 or TRBD2 (7 bases each). Trimming left V 9 bases short and J 4 bases short, with 17 bases between. Germline CDR1 MNHEY, CDR2 SVGAGI. This CDR3 is 14 amino acids long. The CDR3 DNA is TGTGCCAGTCATCCAGGGGGGGCCGCAGATACGCAGTATTTT. It is translated as CASHPGGAADTQYF.

The chain joins TRBV7-6 to TRBJ2-2; maybe TRBD2 (5 bases). The CDR3 loop spans 16 amino acids. The V end was cut by 3 bases, the J end by 2 bases, with 13 bases between. Per the germline V gene, CDR1 is SGHVS and CDR2 is FNYEAQ. CDR3 coding DNA: TGTGCCAGCAGCTTCAGCGGAGAGACAAACACCGGGGAGCTGTTTTTT. This translates into CASSFSGETNTGELFF.

The rearrangement joins TRBV5-1 to TRBJ1-1, with D perhaps matching TRBD1 (5 bases). There are 17 residues in the CDR3. Germline V gene sequence: CDR1 SGHRS, CDR2 YFSETQ. The V gene lost 7 bases and the J gene lost 1 base, with 23 bases spanning the gap. The CDR3 nucleotides read TGCGCCAGCGGTACACGGGGCGCATCGGATACGAACACTGAAGCTTTCTTT. The encoded protein is CASGTRGASDTNTEAFF.

The rearrangement uses TRBV30 and TRBJ1-6, with 8 bases aligning to TRBD1. J was trimmed by 7 bases and V by 4 bases; bases with no gene match: 9. CDR1 and CDR2 from the germline V gene are GTSNPN and SVGIG (reference sequence). The CDR3 spans 15 residues. CDR3: CAWTSDRAGNSPLHF. As DNA, the CDR3 is TGTGCCTGGACCTCGGACAGGGCGGGGAATTCACCCCTCCACTTT.

V is TRBV21-1 and J is TRBJ1-5. TRBV21-1 is recorded as a pseudogene. The length of the CDR3 is 19 residues. CDR3 nucleotides: TGTGCCAGCAGCAAATTTTCGGTTTACGGCAGCTTGTCAAATCAGCCCCAGCATTTT. Residues: CASSKFSVYGSLSNQPQHF.